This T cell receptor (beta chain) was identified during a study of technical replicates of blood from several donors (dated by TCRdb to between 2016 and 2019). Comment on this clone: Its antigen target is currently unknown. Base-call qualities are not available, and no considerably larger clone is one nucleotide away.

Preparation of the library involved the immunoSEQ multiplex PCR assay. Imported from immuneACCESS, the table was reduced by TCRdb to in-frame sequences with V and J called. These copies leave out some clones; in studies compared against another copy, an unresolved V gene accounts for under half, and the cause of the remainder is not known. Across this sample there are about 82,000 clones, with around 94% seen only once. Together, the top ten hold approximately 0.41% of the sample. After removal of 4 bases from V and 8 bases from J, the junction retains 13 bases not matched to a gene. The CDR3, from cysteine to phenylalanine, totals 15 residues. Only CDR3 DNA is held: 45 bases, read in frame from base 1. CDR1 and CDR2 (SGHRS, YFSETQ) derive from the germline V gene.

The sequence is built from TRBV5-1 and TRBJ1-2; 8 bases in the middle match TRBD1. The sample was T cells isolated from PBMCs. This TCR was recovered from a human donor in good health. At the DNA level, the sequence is TGCGCCAGCAGCAACCCGGACAGGGTAATACAAGGCTACACCTTC. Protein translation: CASSNPDRVIQGYTF.